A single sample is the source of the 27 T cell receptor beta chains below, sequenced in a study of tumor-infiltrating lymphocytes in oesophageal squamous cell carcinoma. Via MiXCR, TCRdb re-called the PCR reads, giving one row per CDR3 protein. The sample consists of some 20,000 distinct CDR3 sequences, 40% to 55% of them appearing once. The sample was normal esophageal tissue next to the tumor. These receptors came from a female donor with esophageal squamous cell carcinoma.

The CDR3 loop reads CASSTRGRETQYF. In nucleotides, the CDR3 is TGTGCCAGCAGCACGAGGGGACGGGAGACCCAGTACTTC. The chain has TRBV7-2 and TRBJ2-7, with D possibly called TRBD1 or TRBD2 (5 bases each). The J call may be mistaken, given a closer DNA end match to TRBJ2-5. This CDR3 comprises 13 residues. The germline gives CDR1 SGHTA, CDR2 FQGNSA.

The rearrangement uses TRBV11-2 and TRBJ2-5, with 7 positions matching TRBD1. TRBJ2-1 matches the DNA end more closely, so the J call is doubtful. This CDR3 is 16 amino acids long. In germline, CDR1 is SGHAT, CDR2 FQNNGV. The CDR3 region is CASSSIGTVQGAEQFF. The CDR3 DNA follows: TGTGCCAGCAGCTCGATAGGGACAGTACAGGGAGCTGAGCAGTTCTTC.

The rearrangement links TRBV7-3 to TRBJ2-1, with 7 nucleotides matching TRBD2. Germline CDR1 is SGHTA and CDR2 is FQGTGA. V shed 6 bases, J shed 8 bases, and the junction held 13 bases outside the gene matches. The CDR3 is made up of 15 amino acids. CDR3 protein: CASRVSSGGAHEQFF. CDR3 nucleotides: TGTGCCAGCAGGGTATCTAGCGGAGGCGCCCATGAGCAGTTCTTC.

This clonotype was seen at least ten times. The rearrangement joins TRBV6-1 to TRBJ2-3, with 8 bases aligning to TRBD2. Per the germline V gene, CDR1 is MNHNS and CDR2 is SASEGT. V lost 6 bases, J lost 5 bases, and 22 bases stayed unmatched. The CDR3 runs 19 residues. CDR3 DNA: TGTGCCAGCAGACATCCCGCTTTTAGGATGACTAGCGAGGTAGATACGCAGTATTTT. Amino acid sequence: CASRHPAFRMTSEVDTQYF.

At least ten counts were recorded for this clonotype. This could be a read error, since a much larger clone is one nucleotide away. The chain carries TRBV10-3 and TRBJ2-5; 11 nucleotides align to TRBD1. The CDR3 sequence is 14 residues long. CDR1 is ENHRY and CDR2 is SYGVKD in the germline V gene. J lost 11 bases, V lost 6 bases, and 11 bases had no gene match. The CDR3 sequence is CAIRGTGGYNEQYF. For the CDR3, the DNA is TGTGCCATCAGGGGGACAGGGGGTTACAATGAGCAGTACTTC.

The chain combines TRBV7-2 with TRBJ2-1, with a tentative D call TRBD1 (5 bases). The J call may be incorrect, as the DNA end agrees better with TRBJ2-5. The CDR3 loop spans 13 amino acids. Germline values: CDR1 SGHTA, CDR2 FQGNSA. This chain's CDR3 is CASSLRGVETQYF. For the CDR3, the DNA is TGTGCCAGCAGCTTAAGGGGTGTCGAGACCCAGTACTTC.

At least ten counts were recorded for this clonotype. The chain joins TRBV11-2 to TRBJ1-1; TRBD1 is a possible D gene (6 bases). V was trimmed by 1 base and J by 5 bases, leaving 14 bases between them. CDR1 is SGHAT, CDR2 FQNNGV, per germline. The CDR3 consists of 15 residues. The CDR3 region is CASSLVPSGATEAFF. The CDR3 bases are TGTGCCAGCAGCTTAGTTCCTTCGGGGGCTACTGAAGCTTTCTTT. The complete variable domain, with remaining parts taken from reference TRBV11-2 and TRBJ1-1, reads EAGVAQSPRYKIIEKRQSVAFWCNPISGHATLYWYQQILGQGPKLLIQFQNNGVVDDSQLPKDRFSAERLKGVDSTLKIQPAKLEDSAVYLCASSLVPSGATEAFFGQGTRLTVV.

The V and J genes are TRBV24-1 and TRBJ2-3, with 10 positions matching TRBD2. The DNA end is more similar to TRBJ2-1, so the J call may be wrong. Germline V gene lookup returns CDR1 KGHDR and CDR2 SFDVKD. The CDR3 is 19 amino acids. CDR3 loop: CATSDSGTSATSSYNEQFF. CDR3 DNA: TGTGCCACCAGTGATTCCGGGACTAGCGCAACGAGCTCCTACAATGAGCAGTTCTTC.

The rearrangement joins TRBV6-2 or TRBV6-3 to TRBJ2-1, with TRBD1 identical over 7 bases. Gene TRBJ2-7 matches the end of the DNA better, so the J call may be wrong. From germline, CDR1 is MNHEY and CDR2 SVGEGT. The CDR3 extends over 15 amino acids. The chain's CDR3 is CASIRGRDSSYEQYF. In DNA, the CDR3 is TGTGCCAGCATCAGGGGTCGGGACAGCTCCTACGAGCAGTACTTC.

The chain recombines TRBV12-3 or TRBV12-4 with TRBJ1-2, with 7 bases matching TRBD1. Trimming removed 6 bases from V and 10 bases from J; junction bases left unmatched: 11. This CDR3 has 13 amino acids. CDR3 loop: CASSPGTVKAYTF. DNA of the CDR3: TGTGCCAGCAGCCCCGGGACAGTTAAAGCCTACACCTTC.

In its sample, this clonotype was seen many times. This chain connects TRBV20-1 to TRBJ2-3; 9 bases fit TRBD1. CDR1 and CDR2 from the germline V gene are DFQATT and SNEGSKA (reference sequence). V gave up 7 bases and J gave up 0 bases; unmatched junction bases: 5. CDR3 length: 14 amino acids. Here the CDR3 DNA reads TGCAGTGTGTGGGACAGGGAAAGCACAGATACGCAGTATTTT. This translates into CSVWDRESTDTQYF.

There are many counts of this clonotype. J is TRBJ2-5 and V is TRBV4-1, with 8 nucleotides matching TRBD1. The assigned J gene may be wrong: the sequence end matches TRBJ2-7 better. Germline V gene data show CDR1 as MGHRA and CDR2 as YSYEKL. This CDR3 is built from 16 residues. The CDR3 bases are TGCGCCAGCAGCCAGGCAGGGACAGGCCATCCCTACGAGCAGTACTTC. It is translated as CASSQAGTGHPYEQYF.

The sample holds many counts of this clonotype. CDR3 nucleotide sequence: TGTGCCAGCAGTCCCCGTATTAGCGGGAGGGAAGACAATGAGCAGTACTTC. It codes for CASSPRISGREDNEQYF. The chain combines TRBV6-1 with TRBJ2-5, with 11 nucleotides matching TRBD2. The length of the CDR3 is 17 residues. Trimming cost V 5 bases and J 11 bases; bases outside gene matches: 19. The germline CDR1 and CDR2 sequences are MNHNS and SASEGT.

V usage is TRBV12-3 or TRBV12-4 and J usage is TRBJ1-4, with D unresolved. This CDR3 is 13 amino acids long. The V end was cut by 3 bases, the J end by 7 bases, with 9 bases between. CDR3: CASSLEGGEKLFF. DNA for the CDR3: TGTGCCAGCAGTTTGGAGGGCGGTGAAAAACTGTTTTTT.

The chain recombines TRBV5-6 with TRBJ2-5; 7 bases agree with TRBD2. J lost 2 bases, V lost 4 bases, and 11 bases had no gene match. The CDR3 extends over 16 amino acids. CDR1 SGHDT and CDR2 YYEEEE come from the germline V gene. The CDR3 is CASSKPGLSTQETQYF. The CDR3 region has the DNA TGTGCCAGCAGCAAACCGGGACTATCTACGCAAGAGACCCAGTACTTC. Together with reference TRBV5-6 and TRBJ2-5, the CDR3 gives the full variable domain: DAGVTQSPTHLIKTRGQQVTLRCSPKSGHDTVSWYQQALGQGPQFIFQYYEEEERQRGNFPDRFSGHQFPNYSSELNVNALLLGDSALYLCASSKPGLSTQETQYFGPGTRLLVL.

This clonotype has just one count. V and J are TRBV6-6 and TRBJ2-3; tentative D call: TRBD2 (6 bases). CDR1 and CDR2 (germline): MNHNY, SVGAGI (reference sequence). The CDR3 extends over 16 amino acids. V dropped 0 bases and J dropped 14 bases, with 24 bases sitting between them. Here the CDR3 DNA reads TGTGCCAGCAGTTACTCGGTCGGGAGCACGGGTGGGGAGCTGTATTTT. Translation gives CASSYSVGSTGGELYF.

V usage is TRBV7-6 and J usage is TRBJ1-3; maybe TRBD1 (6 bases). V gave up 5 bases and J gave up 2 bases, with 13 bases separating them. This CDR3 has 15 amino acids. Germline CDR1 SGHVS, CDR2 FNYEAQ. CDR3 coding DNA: TGTGCCAGCAGCCAGGGGCCAGGGACTGGAAACACCATATATTTT. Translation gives CASSQGPGTGNTIYF.

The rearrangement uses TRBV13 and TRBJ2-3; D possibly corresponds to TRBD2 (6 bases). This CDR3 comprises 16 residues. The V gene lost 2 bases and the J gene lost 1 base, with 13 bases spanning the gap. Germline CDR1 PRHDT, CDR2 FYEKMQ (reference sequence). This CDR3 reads CASSLWASVGTDTQYF. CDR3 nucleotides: TGTGCCAGCAGCTTATGGGCTAGCGTTGGCACAGATACGCAGTATTTT.

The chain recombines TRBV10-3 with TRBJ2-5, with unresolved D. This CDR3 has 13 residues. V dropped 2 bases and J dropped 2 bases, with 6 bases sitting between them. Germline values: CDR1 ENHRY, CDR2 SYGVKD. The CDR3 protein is CAISEPYQETQYF. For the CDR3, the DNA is TGTGCCATCAGTGAGCCCTATCAAGAGACCCAGTACTTC.

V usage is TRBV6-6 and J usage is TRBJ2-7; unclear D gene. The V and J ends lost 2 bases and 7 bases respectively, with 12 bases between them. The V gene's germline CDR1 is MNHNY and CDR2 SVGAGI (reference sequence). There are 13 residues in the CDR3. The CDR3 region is CASSYGGLGEQYF. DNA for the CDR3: TGTGCCAGCAGTTACGGTGGTCTCGGGGAGCAGTACTTC.

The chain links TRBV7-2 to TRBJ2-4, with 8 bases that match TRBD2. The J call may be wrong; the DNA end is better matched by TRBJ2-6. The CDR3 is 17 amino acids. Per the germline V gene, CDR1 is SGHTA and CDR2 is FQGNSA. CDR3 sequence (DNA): TGTGCCAGCAGCCCCCGGGGGGGACCCTCTGGGGCCAACGTCCTGACTTTC. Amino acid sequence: CASSPRGGPSGANVLTF.

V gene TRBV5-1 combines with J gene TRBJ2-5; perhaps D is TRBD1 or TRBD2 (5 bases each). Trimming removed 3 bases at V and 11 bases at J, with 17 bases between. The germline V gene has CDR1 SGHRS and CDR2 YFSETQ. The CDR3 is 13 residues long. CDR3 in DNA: TGCGCCAGCAGCTCGGGGCGACGGGATGAGCAGTACTTC. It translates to CASSSGRRDEQYF.

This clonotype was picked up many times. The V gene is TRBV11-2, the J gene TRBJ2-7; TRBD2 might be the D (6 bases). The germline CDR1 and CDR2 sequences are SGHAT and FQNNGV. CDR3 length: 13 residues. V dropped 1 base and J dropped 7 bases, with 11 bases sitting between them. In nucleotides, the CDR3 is TGTGCCAGCAGCTTAGCGGGAGAACAAGAGCAGTACTTC. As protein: CASSLAGEQEQYF.

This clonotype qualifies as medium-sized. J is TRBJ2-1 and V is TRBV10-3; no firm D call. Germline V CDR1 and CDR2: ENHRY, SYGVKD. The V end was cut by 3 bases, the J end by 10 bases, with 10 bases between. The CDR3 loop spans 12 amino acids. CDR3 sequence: CAISDLTEEQFF. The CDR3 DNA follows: TGTGCCATCAGTGACCTAACGGAAGAGCAGTTCTTC.

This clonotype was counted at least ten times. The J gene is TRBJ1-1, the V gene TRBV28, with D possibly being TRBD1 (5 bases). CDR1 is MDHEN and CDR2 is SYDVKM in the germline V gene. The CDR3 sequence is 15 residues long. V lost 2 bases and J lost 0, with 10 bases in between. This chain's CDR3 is CASSLGDSLNTEAFF. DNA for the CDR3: TGTGCCAGCAGTTTAGGCGACAGCTTGAACACTGAAGCTTTCTTT.

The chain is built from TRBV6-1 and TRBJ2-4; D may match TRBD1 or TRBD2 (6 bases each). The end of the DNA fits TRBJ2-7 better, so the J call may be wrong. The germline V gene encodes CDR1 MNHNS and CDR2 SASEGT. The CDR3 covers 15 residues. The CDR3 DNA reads TGTGCCAGCAGTGACTTGGGGGGCGCATTCTACGAGCAGTACTTC. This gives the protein CASSDLGGAFYEQYF.

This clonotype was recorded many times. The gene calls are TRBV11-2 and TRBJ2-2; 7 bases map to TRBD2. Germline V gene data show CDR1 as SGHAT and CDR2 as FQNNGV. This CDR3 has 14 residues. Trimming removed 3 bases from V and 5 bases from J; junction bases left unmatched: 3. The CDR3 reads CASSFQGGTGELFF. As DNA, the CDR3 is TGTGCCAGCAGCTTTCAGGGAGGGACCGGGGAGCTGTTTTTT.